The clone carrying this TCR beta chain was seen a handful of times. Its antigen remains unknown. The sample belongs to a study of blood T cells in healthy people across ages. Whole-study findings and limits: Not knowing donor CMV status may have confounded expanded clonotype changes.

The authors ran a second PCR of about 6 to 12 cycles using a sample-barcoded 5' primer and a J-beta primer mix. Researchers report that each sample yielded at least 2.5 million CDR3-containing paired-end reads. TCRdb used MiXCR to reprocess the 5' RACE reads, holding one entry per CDR3 protein. The table has 1.5 million to 2 million distinct CDR3 sequences, approximately 32% seen once. The CDR3 loop spans 13 amino acids. V gave up 8 bases and J gave up 9 bases; unmatched junction bases: 9. Germline assignment: CDR1 SGHTA and CDR2 FQGTGA. The sample, about 9.7 milliliters of peripheral blood, was drawn from each donor.

This TCR was recovered from a woman aged 30 to 39 in good health. What was sequenced was blood. V usage is TRBV7-3 and J usage is TRBJ2-1; 8 bases fit TRBD2. CDR3 sequence reads: CASGGRSQGEQFF. The CDR3 DNA follows: TGTGCCAGCGGCGGGAGGTCTCAAGGTGAGCAGTTCTTC.